The next 2 T cell receptor beta chains were all read from a single sample in a study of cytomegalovirus exposure and HLA in healthy donors. Both 60 Vbeta primers and 13 Jbeta primers went into the PCR. Measured with immunoSEQ multiplex PCR; TCRdb has only the in-frame clones, and not every one. The sample consists of almost 200,000 clones, about 80% of them appearing once. Sequencing input: PBMCs. These receptors all stem from a woman aged 25-40 years in good health and CMV-seropositive.

The chain links TRBV5-4 to TRBJ2-1, with 14 bases that match TRBD2. The CDR3 contains 16 residues. Unmatched junction bases numbered 7, after V lost 4 bases and J lost 7 bases. Germline CDR1 SGHNT, CDR2 YYREEE (reference sequence). The CDR3 region is CASSPPGLAGANEQFF. The CDR3 region has the DNA TGTGCCAGCAGCCCCCCGGGACTAGCGGGAGCTAATGAGCAGTTCTTC.

The rearrangement uses TRBV27 and TRBJ2-7, with TRBD1 matching 7 bases. This CDR3 comprises 13 residues. The ends lost 6 bases at V and 0 bases at J; junction bases unmatched: 2. Germline CDR1 and CDR2: MNHEY and SMNVEV (reference sequence). This CDR3 reads CASRYRGSYEQYF. The CDR3 DNA follows: TGTGCCAGCAGATACAGGGGCTCCTACGAGCAGTACTTC.